This T cell receptor beta chain was recorded in a study of Ad26.COV2.S vaccination and SARS-CoV-2 variants. Overall study context: Intramuscularly, Ad26.COV2.S was given either once or twice, 56 days apart.

Clones were read by immunoSEQ multiplex PCR, and TCRdb kept only the in-frame ones, dropping some. The profile shows 350,000 to 400,000 clones, about 88% of them singletons. The treatment was: around 19 received Ad26.COV2.S at low or high dose, single or two shots; 5 received placebo; per-sample allocation not given. Following the first vaccine or placebo injection, samples were taken on day 63. The individual, an adult aged 18-55 years, was a donor in Boston. Germline V gene data show CDR1 as SGHNT and CDR2 as YYREEE (reference sequence). The CDR3 spans 13 residues. The germline V and J ends were trimmed by 1 base and 8 bases, with 10 bases remaining between them.

The genes are TRBV5-4 and TRBJ2-1; D is undetermined. Sequenced material: peripheral blood, taken in a trial of Ad26.COV2.S vaccine versus placebo. The sequence was obtained from a person between 18 and 65 years old who received the Ad26.COV2.S COVID-19 vaccine or a placebo. CDR3 sequence: CASSLSQDDEQFF. DNA for the CDR3: TGTGCCAGCAGCTTGAGTCAAGACGATGAGCAGTTCTTC. The full variable domain, completed using reference TRBV5-4 and TRBJ2-1, is ETGVTQSPTHLIKTRGQQVTLRCSSQSGHNTVSWYQQALGQGPQFIFQYYREEENGRGNFPPRFSGLQFPNYSSELNVNALELDDSALYLCASSLSQDDEQFFGPGTRLTVL.